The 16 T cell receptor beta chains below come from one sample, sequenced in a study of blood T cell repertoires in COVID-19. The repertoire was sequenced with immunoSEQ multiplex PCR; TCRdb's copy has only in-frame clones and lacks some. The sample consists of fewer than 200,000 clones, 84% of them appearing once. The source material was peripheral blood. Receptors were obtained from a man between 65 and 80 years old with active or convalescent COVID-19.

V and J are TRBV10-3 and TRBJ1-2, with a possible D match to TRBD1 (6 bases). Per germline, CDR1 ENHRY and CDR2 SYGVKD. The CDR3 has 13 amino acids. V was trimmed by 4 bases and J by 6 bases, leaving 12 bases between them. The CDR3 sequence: CAISGSGENGYTF. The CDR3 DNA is TGTGCCATCAGTGGATCAGGGGAAAATGGCTACACCTTC.

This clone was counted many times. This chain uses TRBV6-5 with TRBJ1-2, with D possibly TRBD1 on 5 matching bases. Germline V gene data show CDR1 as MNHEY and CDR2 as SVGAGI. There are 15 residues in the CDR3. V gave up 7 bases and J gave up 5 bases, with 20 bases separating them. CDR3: CASKRETRVGYGYTF. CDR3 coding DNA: TGTGCCAGCAAGAGAGAGACCAGGGTGGGATATGGCTACACCTTC.

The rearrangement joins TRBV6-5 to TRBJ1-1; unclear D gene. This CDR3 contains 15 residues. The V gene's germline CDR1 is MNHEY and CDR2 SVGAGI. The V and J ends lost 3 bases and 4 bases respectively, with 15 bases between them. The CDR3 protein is CASSYYEGEGTEAFF. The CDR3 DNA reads TGTGCCAGCAGTTATTACGAGGGCGAGGGCACTGAAGCTTTCTTT.

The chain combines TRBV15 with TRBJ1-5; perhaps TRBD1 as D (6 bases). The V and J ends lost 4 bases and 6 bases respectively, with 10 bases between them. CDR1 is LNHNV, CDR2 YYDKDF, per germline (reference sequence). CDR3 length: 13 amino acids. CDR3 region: CATSKGELQPQHF. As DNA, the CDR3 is TGTGCCACCAGCAAGGGGGAACTTCAGCCCCAGCATTTT.

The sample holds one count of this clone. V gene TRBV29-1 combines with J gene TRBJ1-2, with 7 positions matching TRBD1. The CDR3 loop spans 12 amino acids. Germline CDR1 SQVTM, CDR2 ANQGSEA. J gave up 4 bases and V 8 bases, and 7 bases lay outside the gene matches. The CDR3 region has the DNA TGCAGCTCTAGGGACAGAGTCTATGGCTACACCTTC. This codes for CSSRDRVYGYTF.

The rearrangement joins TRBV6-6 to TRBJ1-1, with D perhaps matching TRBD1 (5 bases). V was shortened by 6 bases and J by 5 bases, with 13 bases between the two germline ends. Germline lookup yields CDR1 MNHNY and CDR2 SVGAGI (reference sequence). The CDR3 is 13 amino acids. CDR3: CASRSRVATEAFF. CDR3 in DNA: TGTGCCAGCAGATCCAGGGTTGCGACTGAAGCTTTCTTT.

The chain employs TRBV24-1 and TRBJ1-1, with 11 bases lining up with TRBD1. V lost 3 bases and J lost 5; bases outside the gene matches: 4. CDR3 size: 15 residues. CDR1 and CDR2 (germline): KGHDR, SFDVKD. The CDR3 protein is CATSDRTGGKTEAFF. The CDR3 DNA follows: TGTGCCACCAGTGATAGGACAGGGGGCAAAACTGAAGCTTTCTTT.

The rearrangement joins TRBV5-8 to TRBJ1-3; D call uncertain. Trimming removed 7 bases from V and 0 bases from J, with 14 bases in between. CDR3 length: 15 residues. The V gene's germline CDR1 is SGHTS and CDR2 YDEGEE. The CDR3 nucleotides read TGTGCCAGCGCCTCGGGTCCTCTCTCTGGAAACACCATATATTTT. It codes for CASASGPLSGNTIYF. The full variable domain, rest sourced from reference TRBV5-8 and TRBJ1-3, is EAGVTQSPTHLIKTRGQQATLRCSPISGHTSVYWYQQALGLGLQFLLWYDEGEERNRGNFPPRFSGRQFPNYSSELNVNALELEDSALYLCASASGPLSGNTIYFGEGSWLTVV.

CDR3 coding DNA: TGCGCCAGCAGCTTTTTGGACAGTAACTATGGCTACACCTTC. Translating it yields CASSFLDSNYGYTF. The chain employs TRBV5-1 and TRBJ1-2; possibly TRBD1 for D (6 bases). The CDR3 sequence is 14 residues long. Looked up from germline, CDR1 is SGHRS and CDR2 is YFSETQ. V was clipped by 2 bases and J by 1 base, with 9 bases between them.

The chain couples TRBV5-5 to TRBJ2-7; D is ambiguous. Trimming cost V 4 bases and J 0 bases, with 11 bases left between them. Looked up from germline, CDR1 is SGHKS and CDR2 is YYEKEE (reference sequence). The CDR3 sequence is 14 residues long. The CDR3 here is CASSLNSASYEQYF. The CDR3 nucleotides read TGTGCCAGCAGCCTCAACAGTGCCTCCTACGAGCAGTACTTC.

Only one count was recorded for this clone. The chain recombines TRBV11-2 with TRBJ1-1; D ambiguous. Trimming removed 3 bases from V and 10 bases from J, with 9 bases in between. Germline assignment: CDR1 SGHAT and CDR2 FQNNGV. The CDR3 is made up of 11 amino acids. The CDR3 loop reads CASSLGPGAFF. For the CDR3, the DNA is TGTGCCAGCAGCTTGGGCCCTGGAGCTTTCTTT.

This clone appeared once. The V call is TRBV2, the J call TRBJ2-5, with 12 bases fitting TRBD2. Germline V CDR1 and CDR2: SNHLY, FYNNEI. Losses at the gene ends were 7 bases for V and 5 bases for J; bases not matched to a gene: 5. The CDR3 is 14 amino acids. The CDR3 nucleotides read TGTGCCAGCACACTAGCGGGGGGAGGGGAGACCCAGTACTTC. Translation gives CASTLAGGGETQYF.

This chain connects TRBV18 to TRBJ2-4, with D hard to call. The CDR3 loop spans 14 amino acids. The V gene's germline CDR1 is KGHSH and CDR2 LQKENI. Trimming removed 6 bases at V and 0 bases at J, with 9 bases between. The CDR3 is CASSRDRAKNIQYF. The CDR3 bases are TGTGCCAGCTCGAGAGATCGAGCCAAAAACATTCAGTACTTC.

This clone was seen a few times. The chain's CDR3 is CATSPGSGNQPQHF. The CDR3 DNA reads TGTGCCACCAGTCCAGGGTCGGGCAATCAGCCCCAGCATTTT. The chain combines TRBV24-1 with TRBJ1-5, with D possibly being TRBD1 (5 bases). Germline V gives CDR1 KGHDR, CDR2 SFDVKD. With 6 bases removed from V and 2 bases from J, the gap between germline ends came to 10 bases. This CDR3 has 14 residues.

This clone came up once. CDR3 nucleotides: TGCGCCAGCAGCCAAGGGGAGAAGGGTCCGCAGTATTTT. Amino acids: CASSQGEKGPQYF. This sequence joins TRBV4-3 and TRBJ2-3, with TRBD2 as a possible D gene (5 bases). Trimming removed 1 base at V and 10 bases at J, with 12 bases between. The CDR3 has 13 amino acids. The germline CDR1 and CDR2 sequences are LGHNA and YSLEER.

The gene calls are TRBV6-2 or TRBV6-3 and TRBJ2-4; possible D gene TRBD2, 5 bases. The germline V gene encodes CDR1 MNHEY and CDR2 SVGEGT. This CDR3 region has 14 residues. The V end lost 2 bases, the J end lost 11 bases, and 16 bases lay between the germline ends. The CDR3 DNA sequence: TGTGCCAGCAGTTACCCCACCGCGGGTCTTCTTCAGTACTTC. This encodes CASSYPTAGLLQYF.